This passage covers 5 T cell receptor beta chains from one sample sequenced in a study of cytomegalovirus exposure and HLA in healthy donors. The data were produced by immunoSEQ multiplex PCR, yet TCRdb's version contains in-frame clones alone and is incomplete. The table includes approximately 180,000 clones, 86% detected once. Sequenced input: PBMCs. The receptor source for this set is a woman under 30 in good health and CMV-seronegative.

CDR3 bases: TGTGCCAGCAGCGTAGAAGGGCAGGGATACACTGAAGCTTTCTTT. Its translation: CASSVEGQGYTEAFF. V gene TRBV9 combines with J gene TRBJ1-1; D is perhaps TRBD1 (5 bases). V was shortened by 0 bases and J by 3 bases, with 12 bases between the two germline ends. This CDR3 contains 15 residues. Germline assignment: CDR1 SGDLS and CDR2 YYNGEE. Based on the CDR3 plus reference TRBV9 and TRBJ1-1, the full variable domain is DSGVTQTPKHLITATGQRVTLRCSPRSGDLSVYWYQQSLDQGLQFLIQYYNGEERAKGNILERFSAQQFPDLHSELNLSSLELGDSALYFCASSVEGQGYTEAFFGQGTRLTVV.

V is TRBV6-1 and J is TRBJ1-2; unclear D gene. Germline-derived CDR1 and CDR2 are MNHNS and SASEGT. The CDR3 runs to 11 residues. V shed 4 bases and J shed 5 bases, with 5 bases lying between them. The CDR3 spells CASSAEYGYTF. The CDR3 nucleotides read TGTGCCAGCAGTGCCGAGTATGGCTACACCTTC.

The chain uses TRBV6-4 and TRBJ2-3; TRBD2 is a possible D gene (6 bases). The germline V gene encodes CDR1 MRHNA and CDR2 SNTAGT. The CDR3 loop spans 18 amino acids. V lost 6 bases, J lost 5 bases, and 27 bases lay in between. CDR3: CASRHDTKRLEEGDTQYF. In nucleotides, the CDR3 is TGTGCCAGCAGGCATGATACGAAAAGACTAGAAGAGGGAGATACGCAGTATTTT.

This clone has just one count. This chain connects TRBV29-1 to TRBJ1-2; D uncertain. Germline V gene data show CDR1 as SQVTM and CDR2 as ANQGSEA. The CDR3 spans 13 residues. The V end was cut by 6 bases, the J end by 4 bases, with 15 bases between. The CDR3 loop is CSVGIGVGYGYTF. In nucleotides, the CDR3 is TGCAGCGTCGGTATAGGAGTCGGCTATGGCTACACCTTC. The whole variable domain, remainder taken from reference TRBV29-1 and TRBJ1-2, is SAVISQKPSRDICQRGTSLTIQCQVDSQVTMMFWYRQQPGQSLTLIATANQGSEATYESGFVIDKFPISRPNLTFSTLTVSNMSPEDSSIYLCSVGIGVGYGYTFGSGTRLTVV.

This clone was seen just once. The rearrangement links TRBV5-1 to TRBJ1-1; 9 nucleotides align to TRBD1. The CDR3 is made up of 13 amino acids. From germline, CDR1 is SGHRS and CDR2 YFSETQ. Trimming removed 3 bases from V and 5 bases from J; junction bases left unmatched: 2. CDR3 nucleotides: TGCGCCAGCAGCTCGACAGGGGGGACTGAAGCTTTCTTT. Its translation: CASSSTGGTEAFF.